A selection of T cell receptor beta chains follows, all from one sample in a study of T cells in Graves' hyperthyroidism and ophthalmopathy. One entry per CDR3 protein, called by TCRdb with MiXCR from the multiplex PCR reads. The sample lists 450,000 to 700,000 distinct CDR3 sequences, roughly 50% occurring once. The sequencing sample was made of peripheral blood or thyroid tissue (not recorded which). The receptor set was obtained from a woman younger than 30 with Graves' hyperthyroidism. The CDR3 runs from the conserved cysteine through the conserved F or W. A D gene is named only where the DNA matches it firmly. Clone sizes are given selectively: once, few, many, or a class where the clone is expanded.

d_gene	abundance	v_gene	j_gene	CDR3aa	CDR3nt
-	-	TRBV24-1	TRBJ2-5	CATSDYNEQYF	TGTGCCACCAGTGACTACAATGAGCAGTACTTC
-	many	TRBV12-3/TRBV12-4	TRBJ2-5	CASRPTGQETQYF	TGTGCCAGCAGACCGACAGGACAAGAGACCCAGTACTTC
TRBD2	-	TRBV2	TRBJ2-5	CASSHSTSGRGQETQYF	TGTGCCAGCAGTCACTCGACTAGCGGGAGGGGGCAAGAGACCCAGTACTTC
-	few	TRBV9	TRBJ2-3	CASSVQGTDTQYF	TGTGCCAGCAGTGTGCAGGGAACAGATACGCAGTATTTT
-	once	TRBV29-1	TRBJ1-2	CSEDNRDGYTF	TGCAGCGAGGATAACAGGGATGGCTACACCTTC
-	many	TRBV20-1	TRBJ1-3	CSARDLGQSSGNTIYF	TGCAGTGCTAGAGATCTTGGGCAGTCTTCTGGAAACACCATATATTTT
-	-	TRBV20-1	TRBJ1-2	CSASSGATHGYTF	TGCAGTGCTAGCTCCGGGGCGACACATGGCTACACCTTC
-	-	TRBV7-8	TRBJ1-3	CASSLEWPGNTIYF	TGTGCCAGCAGCTTAGAGTGGCCGGGAAACACCATATATTTT
TRBD1	-	TRBV3-1	TRBJ1-1	CASSPDRGDGEAFF	TGTGCCAGCAGCCCGGACAGGGGTGACGGTGAAGCTTTCTTT
-	-	TRBV5-1	TRBJ2-5	CASSPSRGQETQYF	TGCGCCAGCAGTCCGAGCAGGGGCCAAGAGACCCAGTACTTC
TRBD1	many	TRBV13	TRBJ1-6	CASSLTGQGNSPLHF	TGTGCCAGCAGCCTCACCGGACAGGGAAATTCACCCCTCCACTTT
-	-	TRBV5-6	TRBJ2-7	CASSYDPYEQYF	TGTGCCAGCAGCTACGACCCCTACGAGCAGTACTTC
-	many	TRBV4-1	TRBJ2-7	CASSHPDRAPFYEQYF	TGCGCCAGCAGCCATCCCGACCGGGCCCCCTTCTACGAGCAGTACTTC
-	-	TRBV7-8	TRBJ1-2	CASSPGRSGYGYTF	TGTGCCAGCAGTCCAGGGAGATCGGGCTATGGCTACACCTTC
-	many	TRBV7-2	TRBJ1-1	CASSFYSGTEAFF	TGTGCCAGCAGCTTTTATTCCGGCACTGAAGCTTTCTTT
TRBD2	many	TRBV14	TRBJ2-2	CASSQGLAGYTGELFF	TGTGCCAGCAGCCAAGGACTAGCGGGATACACCGGGGAGCTGTTTTTT
TRBD1	-	TRBV15	TRBJ2-7	CATSRGTGFYEQYF	TGTGCCACCAGCAGAGGGACAGGGTTCTACGAGCAGTACTTC
TRBD2	-	TRBV5-1	TRBJ2-1	CASSFAGGSYNEQFF	TGCGCCAGCAGCTTTGCGGGAGGGTCCTACAATGAGCAGTTCTTC
-	many	TRBV19	TRBJ2-7	CASSSADSDSYEQYF	TGTGCCAGTAGTTCCGCCGATAGCGATTCCTACGAGCAGTACTTC
TRBD1	-	TRBV7-6	TRBJ1-1	CASSRGDRGHKAEAFF	TGTGCCAGCAGCAGGGGGGACAGGGGGCATAAGGCTGAAGCTTTCTTT
-	many	TRBV12-3/TRBV12-4	TRBJ1-5	CASSFSQGLRPQHF	TGTGCCAGCAGTTTCTCACAGGGCTTGAGACCCCAGCATTTT
TRBD1	many	TRBV5-1	TRBJ2-2	CASSLGQGYGELFF	TGCGCCAGCAGCTTGGGACAGGGGTACGGGGAGCTGTTTTTT
TRBD1	many	TRBV6-5	TRBJ2-7	CASRRTYDRVEQYF	TGTGCCAGCAGGAGGACGTATGACAGGGTTGAGCAGTACTTC
-	few	TRBV4-1	TRBJ1-1	CASSQAPTGETEAFF	TGCGCCAGCAGCCAAGCTCCGACAGGAGAGACTGAAGCTTTCTTT
TRBD1	many	TRBV12-5	TRBJ1-2	CASGLLSGTGNYGYTF	TGTGCTAGTGGTTTGCTTTCCGGGACAGGGAACTATGGCTACACCTTC
TRBD1	many	TRBV2	TRBJ1-3	CASSDQGQNSGNTIYF	TGTGCCAGCAGTGACCAGGGACAGAACTCTGGAAACACCATATATTTT
-	many	TRBV20-1	TRBJ2-2	CSARGRTARTNTGELFF	TGCAGTGCTAGAGGAAGGACAGCCCGCACGAACACCGGGGAGCTGTTTTTT
-	-	TRBV5-5	TRBJ1-1	CACSFGGNTEAFF	TGTGCCTGCAGCTTCGGGGGGAACACTGAAGCTTTCTTT
TRBD1	-	TRBV14	TRBJ2-7	CASTALGQDRHEQYF	TGTGCCAGCACCGCCCTCGGACAGGATCGCCACGAGCAGTACTTC
-	-	TRBV12-3/TRBV12-4	TRBJ1-2	CASSRSRFYGYTF	TGTGCCAGCAGCCGAAGCAGATTCTATGGCTACACCTTC
-	-	TRBV7-7	TRBJ2-3	CASSLAGGLGDTQYF	TGTGCCAGCAGCTTAGCCGGGGGGCTTGGGGATACGCAGTATTTT
TRBD2	-	TRBV29-1	TRBJ2-7	CSLRGGTLEQYF	TGCAGCTTGCGGGGGGGAACCCTCGAGCAGTACTTC
-	many	TRBV5-1	TRBJ2-7	CASREGPSYEQYF	TGCGCCAGCAGGGAGGGGCCCTCCTACGAGCAGTACTTC
TRBD1	many	TRBV2	TRBJ1-2	CASSPTGGNYGYTF	TGTGCCAGCAGCCCCACAGGGGGCAACTATGGCTACACCTTC
-	many	TRBV6-5	TRBJ2-5	CASSYSPAEETQYF	TGTGCCAGCAGTTACTCACCAGCGGAAGAGACCCAGTACTTC
TRBD1	-	TRBV12-3/TRBV12-4	TRBJ2-5	CASSPIGTGYQETQYF	TGTGCCAGCAGCCCCATCGGGACAGGGTACCAAGAGACCCAGTACTTC
-	once	TRBV15	TRBJ1-1	CATSGLQGRQAFF	TGTGCCACCAGCGGATTGCAGGGACGGCAAGCTTTCTTT
-	-	TRBV12-3/TRBV12-4	TRBJ2-2	CASSLKVEGELFF	TGTGCCAGCAGTTTGAAGGTGGAAGGGGAGCTGTTTTTT
TRBD2	-	TRBV11-3	TRBJ2-5	CVSSLGGLGWPQETQYF	TGTGTCAGCAGCTTGGGAGGGTTGGGCTGGCCTCAAGAGACCCAGTACTTC
TRBD1	many	TRBV20-1	TRBJ1-2	CSEGTGDGYTF	TGCAGTGAGGGGACAGGGGATGGCTACACCTTC
TRBD2	many	TRBV12-3/TRBV12-4	TRBJ2-7	CARSGRAGYEQYF	TGTGCCAGAAGCGGGAGGGCGGGGTACGAGCAGTACTTC
-	-	TRBV6-2/TRBV6-3	TRBJ1-3	CASSHTIYF	TGTGCCAGCAGTCACACCATATATTTT
-	many	TRBV7-9	TRBJ1-2	CASSLAKIGGYYGYTF	TGTGCCAGCAGCTTAGCTAAAATCGGGGGATACTATGGCTACACCTTC
TRBD2	many	TRBV7-9	TRBJ2-5	CASSPPRWSGRAGETQYF	TGTGCCAGCAGCCCCCCCCGTTGGAGCGGGAGGGCCGGGGAGACCCAGTACTTC
-	-	TRBV2	TRBJ1-6	CASRDDRGQIALHF	TGTGCCAGCAGGGATGACAGAGGCCAAATTGCCCTCCACTTT
TRBD2	once	TRBV2	TRBJ2-7	CASRWTSGIYEQYF	TGTGCCAGCAGATGGACTAGCGGGATCTACGAGCAGTACTTC
-	-	TRBV29-1	TRBJ2-1	CSVDMGTNEQFF	TGCAGCGTTGACATGGGTACGAATGAGCAGTTCTTC
TRBD1	-	TRBV7-9	TRBJ1-1	CASSLVGTERTEAFF	TGTGCCAGCAGCTTGGTAGGGACAGAGCGCACTGAAGCTTTCTTT
-	many	TRBV12-3/TRBV12-4	TRBJ1-2	CASSLLQGIGYTF	TGTGCCAGCAGTTTGCTACAGGGAATTGGCTACACCTTC
-	-	TRBV5-5	TRBJ1-1	CACNPWVTEAFF	TGTGCCTGCAATCCGTGGGTCACTGAAGCTTTCTTT
-	many	TRBV11-2	TRBJ1-6	CASSAGRRERRNNSPLHF	TGTGCCAGCAGCGCCGGACGGAGAGAGAGGAGAAATAATTCACCCCTCCACTTT
-	-	TRBV6-5	TRBJ1-5	CASSSASLGITVFNQPRHF	TGTGCCAGCAGTTCGGCGAGTCTCGGGATAACAGTATTCAATCAGCCCCGGCATTTT
TRBD1	-	TRBV7-3	TRBJ1-5	CASSQGGRGESPQHF	TGTGCCAGCAGCCAGGGGGGGCGCGGGGAATCACCCCAGCATTTT
TRBD1	-	TRBV10-3	TRBJ1-5	CAISSRTGVGQPQHF	TGTGCCATCAGCTCACGGACAGGGGTGGGTCAGCCCCAGCATTTT
TRBD2	-	TRBV19	TRBJ2-7	CASMGTSGVLLF	TGTGCCAGTATGGGGACTAGCGGGGTCCTCTTGTTC
-	-	TRBV2	TRBJ2-7	CASSGLSDEQYF	TGTGCCAGCAGCGGTCTCAGCGACGAGCAGTACTTC
-	-	TRBV15	TRBJ2-6	CATSRRPLTF	TGTGCCACCAGCAGAAGACCCCTGACTTTC
-	-	TRBV29-1	TRBJ1-2	CSSHGTRRGYTF	TGCAGCAGTCATGGGACCCGACGGGGCTACACCTTC
-	many	TRBV10-3	TRBJ1-1	CAISASGLFTEAFF	TGTGCCATCAGTGCGTCCGGCTTGTTCACTGAAGCTTTCTTT